This T cell receptor beta chain was sequenced for a study of blood T cell repertoires in COVID-19 (TCRdb year 2020). About the full investigation: Samples covering the acute and convalescent phases of COVID-19 were provided by collaborators in the United States, Italy and Spain. The material from the prospective study consisted of cDNA or gDNA derived from T cells, B-cell-depleted T cells, or PBMCs. The dataset comprised deeply sampled blood TCRbeta repertoires from subjects exposed to, actively infected with, or recovered from COVID-19. A freely available public database, intended as a resource for researchers studying the immune response to SARS-CoV-2, is where the repertoires were released. The samples were drawn from two sources: the first 160 participants of the ongoing ImmuneRACE study, and 1,200 or so subjects contributed by 6 global collaborators. The sample metadata nearly always contained a de-identified subject ID, COVID-19 status, age in years and sex. Where available, HLA class I and class II types were obtained from metadata supplied by the sample provider rather than from assay-based typing.

Of note for this clone: Its antigen is unknown. No quality values exist for individual bases; no much larger clone is one base distant.

Collaborating institutions collected whole blood in K2EDTA tubes following their own protocols. Collaborator samples were shipped for TCRbeta analysis as frozen whole blood, isolated PBMCs, or DNA extracted from either sample type. TCRbeta CDR3 regions were amplified from genomic DNA by means of the immunoSEQ Assay, a bias-controlled multiplex PCR. In the source study's methods: The number of nucleated cells in each sample was estimated by amplification of reference gene primers within the assay. Sequence reads were collapsed and filtered to measure the absolute abundance of every unique TCRbeta CDR3 rearrangement. For each sample, productive Simpson clonality was calculated as the square root of Simpson's diversity index across productive rearrangements. The immuneACCESS repertoire file appears here via TCRdb, limited to in-frame rearrangements. These files lack a portion of the clones; in checked studies, under half of the deficit traces to unresolved V genes, and the cause of the others is not known. Clone size and V and J calls were adopted from that table, with D and trimming inferred from the DNA. The sample contains about 340,000 clones, about 86% of them found a single time. The ten largest make up about 3% of the sample.

The CDR3 holds 15 amino acids from the cysteine to the phenylalanine. The kept DNA is CDR3 alone, 45 bases in frame from the first base. Via the germline V gene (reference sequence), CDR1 is GTSNPN and CDR2 SVGIG. Trimmed from V: 0 bases; trimmed from J: 3 bases; junction bases lacking a gene match: 7. General study outcomes and caveats: Clinical and demographic metadata were provided uncurated, with the amount varying by source and participant.

The sequence is built from TRBV30 and TRBJ2-7; 8 central bases correspond to TRBD2. Specimen: peripheral blood. The origin of this receptor is a man aged 25-45 years with active or convalescent COVID-19. This receptor carries the CDR3 CAWSVPREGHYEQYF. The base sequence is TGTGCCTGGAGTGTACCCCGGGAGGGCCACTACGAGCAGTACTTC.